These 14 T cell receptor beta chains originate from one sample sequenced in a study of shared clonotypes between healthy human individuals. Sequencing used immunoSEQ multiplex PCR; TCRdb keeps in-frame clones, though not all of them. The data show 400,000 to 600,000 clones, 95% to 97% seen once. The source material was naive CD4+ T cells sorted from blood. Subset specified: CD45RA+ positively selected. Every receptor here comes from a woman aged 30 to 39 in good health.

This clone has just one count. V usage is TRBV2 and J usage is TRBJ2-3; D gene uncertain. The CDR3 is made up of 14 amino acids. The germline V gene has CDR1 SNHLY and CDR2 FYNNEI. Between the trimmed V and J ends, which lost 7 bases and 0 bases, there was a span of 11 bases. The CDR3 nucleotides are TGTGCCAGCACGATCTTGACTAGCACAGATACGCAGTATTTT. Amino acid sequence: CASTILTSTDTQYF.

V usage is TRBV7-2 and J usage is TRBJ1-3, with 11 positions matching TRBD1. The trim removed 8 bases at V and 3 bases at J, leaving 12 bases unmatched. Germline loops: CDR1 SGHTA, CDR2 FQGNSA. The CDR3 covers 17 residues. Here the CDR3 reads CASSKGQGAFDGNTIYF. The DNA of the CDR3 is TGTGCCAGCTCAAAAGGACAGGGGGCATTCGATGGAAACACCATATATTTT.

This rearrangement joins TRBV28 to TRBJ1-1, with 7 bases fitting TRBD1. This CDR3 is 16 amino acids long. V lost 1 base to trimming and J lost 0 bases; unmatched junction nucleotides: 5. Germline CDR1 reads MDHEN; CDR2 reads SYDVKM. The DNA of the CDR3 is TGTGCCAGCAGTTTATCCACTGGGACAGTGAACACTGAAGCTTTCTTT. Encoded protein: CASSLSTGTVNTEAFF.

The chain has TRBV19 and TRBJ1-5; D remains ambiguous. V was pared by 9 bases and J by 6 bases, with 12 bases between. The CDR3 covers 12 residues. The germline V gene has CDR1 LNHDA and CDR2 SQIVND (reference sequence). The CDR3 sequence is CASSGYGQPQHF. The CDR3 DNA follows: TGTGCCAGCTCAGGTTACGGTCAGCCCCAGCATTTT.

The V call is TRBV27, the J call TRBJ2-4; maybe TRBD2 (6 bases). This CDR3 is 15 amino acids long. Germline assignment: CDR1 MNHEY and CDR2 SMNVEV (reference sequence). V lost 4 bases and J 3 bases, leaving 13 bases between the germline ends. CDR3 DNA: TGTGCCAGCAGTTCAAGGACCGGGGGCAAAAACATTCAGTACTTC. Its protein is CASSSRTGGKNIQYF.

The chain uses TRBV28 and TRBJ1-4; D is unclear. CDR3 length equals 18 residues. The germline V and J ends were trimmed by 6 bases and 8 bases, with 28 bases remaining between them. Germline V CDR1 and CDR2: MDHEN, SYDVKM. Here the CDR3 reads CASRRTRGWWGKFEKLFF. The CDR3 region has the DNA TGTGCCAGCAGACGGACGCGAGGTTGGTGGGGAAAGTTCGAAAAACTGTTTTTT.

V usage is TRBV7-8 and J usage is TRBJ2-5; 8 nucleotides align to TRBD1. Germline V gene data show CDR1 as SGHVS and CDR2 as FQNEAQ. V dropped 5 bases and J dropped 7; count of bases not matched to a gene: 9. This CDR3 is built from 14 residues. CDR3 sequence: CASSRDRPLGTQYF. The CDR3 bases are TGTGCCAGCAGCCGGGACAGGCCCTTGGGGACCCAGTACTTC.

The genes are TRBV19 and TRBJ2-1, with D perhaps TRBD2 (6 bases). V dropped 4 bases and J dropped 8 bases, with 12 bases sitting between them. The CDR3 runs to 13 residues. In germline, CDR1 is LNHDA, CDR2 SQIVND (reference sequence). The CDR3 spells CASSTEGQYEQFF. The CDR3 nucleotides are TGTGCCAGTAGTACGGAGGGCCAGTATGAGCAGTTCTTC. Using reference TRBV19 and TRBJ2-1 for the parts outside the CDR3, the full variable domain is DGGITQSPKYLFRKEGQNVTLSCEQNLNHDAMYWYRQDPGQGLRLIYYSQIVNDFQKGDIAEGYSVSREKKESFPLTVTSAQKNPTAFYLCASSTEGQYEQFFGPGTRLTVL.

The chain combines TRBV7-2 with TRBJ2-3; 13 bases agree with TRBD2. The V and J ends lost 5 bases and 0 bases, in that order; junction bases with no gene match: 2. There are 16 residues in the CDR3. CDR1 and CDR2 from the germline V gene are SGHTA and FQGNSA. Here the CDR3 DNA reads TGTGCCAGCAGCCTACTAGCGGGAGGGAGCACAGATACGCAGTATTTT. Translation: CASSLLAGGSTDTQYF.

This chain connects TRBV18 to TRBJ2-3; 10 bases are a match to TRBD2. Germline V lookup: CDR1 KGHSH, CDR2 LQKENI. The CDR3 is 17 residues long. Trimming removed 2 bases from V and 7 bases from J; junction bases left unmatched: 12. The CDR3 DNA reads as TGTGCCAGCTCACCAGCGGGGACTAGCGTAATTTGGAATACGCAGTATTTT. Its translation: CASSPAGTSVIWNTQYF.

V usage is TRBV5-3 and J usage is TRBJ2-7; D tentatively reads TRBD1 or TRBD2 (5 bases each). TRBV5-3 is sorted into the ORF group, with uncertain function. Trimming took off 4 bases at V and 0 bases at J, with 14 bases between the two ends. The CDR3 spans 15 residues. The CDR3, as DNA: TGTGCCAGAAGCGACGGGACGGTGAGCTCCTACGAGCAGTACTTC. Its translation is CARSDGTVSSYEQYF.

The chain joins TRBV28 to TRBJ2-7; perhaps D is TRBD1 or TRBD2 (6 bases each). The CDR3 covers 14 residues. CDR1 is MDHEN and CDR2 is SYDVKM in the germline V gene. Trimming left V 5 bases short and J 2 bases short, with 13 bases between. The CDR3 bases are TGTGCCAGCAGTCTCAGGGGAGGAGCCTACGAGCAGTACTTC. It yields the protein CASSLRGGAYEQYF.

J is TRBJ2-7 and V is TRBV28, with 8 nucleotides matching TRBD2. Germline V gene data show CDR1 as MDHEN and CDR2 as SYDVKM. The J segment lost 4 bases and the V segment lost 8 bases, leaving 13 bases of the junction unmatched. CDR3 length: 15 residues. The CDR3 bases are TGTGCCAGCTCTCGGGGGGGAGGGCCGCAGTACGAGCAGTACTTC. Protein product: CASSRGGGPQYEQYF.

In this sample, this clone turned up once. The chain couples TRBV5-1 to TRBJ1-6, with unresolved D. The CDR3 is 14 amino acids. Germline V gene lookup returns CDR1 SGHRS and CDR2 YFSETQ. V gave up 4 bases and J gave up 5 bases, with 10 bases separating them. Here the CDR3 DNA reads TGCGCCAGCAGCAATACGGGTGATAATTCACCCCTCCACTTT. This sequence encodes CASSNTGDNSPLHF.